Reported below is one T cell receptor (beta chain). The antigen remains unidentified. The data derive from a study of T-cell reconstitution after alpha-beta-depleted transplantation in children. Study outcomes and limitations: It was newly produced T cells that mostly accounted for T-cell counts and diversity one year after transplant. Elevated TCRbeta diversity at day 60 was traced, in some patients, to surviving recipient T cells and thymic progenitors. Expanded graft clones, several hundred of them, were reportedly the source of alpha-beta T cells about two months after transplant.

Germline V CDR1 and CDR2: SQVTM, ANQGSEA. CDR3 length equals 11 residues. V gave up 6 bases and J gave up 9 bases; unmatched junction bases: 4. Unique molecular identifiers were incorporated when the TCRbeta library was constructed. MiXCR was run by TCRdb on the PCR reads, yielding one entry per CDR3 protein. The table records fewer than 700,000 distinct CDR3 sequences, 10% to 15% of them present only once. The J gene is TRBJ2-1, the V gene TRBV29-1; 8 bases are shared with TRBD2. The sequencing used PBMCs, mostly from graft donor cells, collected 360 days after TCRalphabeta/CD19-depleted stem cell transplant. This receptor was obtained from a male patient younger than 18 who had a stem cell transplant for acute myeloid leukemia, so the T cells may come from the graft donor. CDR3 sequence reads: CSVVAGLEQFF. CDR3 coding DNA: TGCAGCGTAGTAGCGGGACTTGAGCAGTTCTTC.